This T cell receptor (beta chain) was documented in a study of a mutant IDH1 vaccine in newly diagnosed glioma. The overall study: Of treated patients, 62.5% were men and roughly 38% women, averaging roughly 40 years. Patients were pretreated with radiotherapy, temozolomide, or both, mostly both.

Documented time point: baseline, week 1 (first vaccination visit). As for treatment: pre-vaccination baseline after standard-of-care therapy. The donors had new WHO grade 3 or 4 astrocytomas; these were IDH1-mutant and ATRX-lost. The CDR3 covers 15 residues. With 1 base removed from V and 3 bases from J, the gap between germline ends came to 12 bases. Germline loops: CDR1 LGHNA, CDR2 YSLEER. The repertoire was sequenced with immunoSEQ multiplex PCR; TCRdb's copy has only in-frame clones and lacks some. This sample has tens of thousands of clones, with almost 85% found just once. This clone showed up just a few times. The target antigen is unknown. Points from the study as a whole: Whatever changes occurred in top peripheral T cell clonotypes seemed unrelated to pseudoprogression.

The chain is built from TRBV4-3 and TRBJ1-1; perhaps TRBD1 as D (5 bases). Sequenced here: PBMCs, sampled from a glioma patient treated with radiotherapy, temozolomide or both. The receptor comes from a man between 25 and 39 years old with glioma. CDR3 coding DNA: TGCGCCAGCAGCCAAGGCCCGGGGCGGCACACTGAAGCTTTCTTT. Its protein product is CASSQGPGRHTEAFF.